These 18 T cell receptor beta chains came from one sample sequenced in a study of T cells after yellow fever vaccination. TCRdb re-called the 5' RACE reads with MiXCR, one entry per CDR3 protein. The sample yields over 300,000 distinct CDR3 sequences, 4.1% seen once. The source material was PBMCs, sampled 5 days after the yellow fever booster vaccination. The receptors stem from a man between 18 and 29 years old who received the YFV17D yellow fever vaccine.

This clonotype was found a few times. The genes are TRBV6-4 and TRBJ2-1, with a tentative D call TRBD1 (6 bases). V was cut by 3 bases and J by 10 bases, with 13 bases left in between. Germline V gene lookup returns CDR1 MRHNA and CDR2 SNTAGT. The CDR3 runs 13 residues. CDR3 DNA sequence: TGTGCCAGCAGTGAAGTCCGGGACACCGAGCAGTTCTTC. Amino acid sequence: CASSEVRDTEQFF.

The CDR3 bases are TGCAGTGCTAGACTCCGGGGGCAGGGAGGCTACGAGCAGTACTTC. Protein: CSARLRGQGGYEQYF. This chain links TRBV20-1 with TRBJ2-7, with D tentatively TRBD1 or TRBD2 (6 bases each). The length of the CDR3 is 15 residues. CDR1 and CDR2 from the germline V gene are DFQATT and SNEGSKA (reference sequence). Trimming cost V 2 bases and J 3 bases, with 17 bases left between them.

J is TRBJ1-2 and V is TRBV19; D gene uncertain. The CDR3 covers 13 residues. Germline CDR1 reads LNHDA; CDR2 reads SQIVND (reference sequence). V was clipped by 7 bases and J by 4 bases, with 13 bases between them. For the CDR3, the DNA is TGTGCCAGTACCCAAGAGTGGGCCTATGGCTACACCTTC. Protein: CASTQEWAYGYTF. The full variable domain, its missing parts supplied by reference TRBV19 and TRBJ1-2, is DGGITQSPKYLFRKEGQNVTLSCEQNLNHDAMYWYRQDPGQGLRLIYYSQIVNDFQKGDIAEGYSVSREKKESFPLTVTSAQKNPTAFYLCASTQEWAYGYTFGSGTRLTVV.

This chain links TRBV4-2 with TRBJ1-2, with unresolved D. The CDR3 runs 13 residues. V was clipped by 0 bases and J by 8 bases, with 10 bases between them. The V gene's germline CDR1 is LGHNA and CDR2 YNFKEQ. The CDR3, as DNA: TGTGCCAGCAGCCAAGAACGGCCCGAAGGCTACACCTTC. Its translation: CASSQERPEGYTF.

This clonotype was seen more than once but under ten times. The V and J genes are TRBV7-8 and TRBJ2-3, with 10 positions matching TRBD2. Germline assignment: CDR1 SGHVS and CDR2 FQNEAQ. V was pared by 6 bases and J by 6 bases, with 15 bases of the junction left unmatched. This CDR3 comprises 17 residues. Here the CDR3 DNA reads TGTGCCAGCAGGGCGTCCGGGACTAGCGTCTCTGGGGATACGCAGTATTTT. Its translation: CASRASGTSVSGDTQYF. The full variable domain, its missing parts supplied by reference TRBV7-8 and TRBJ2-3, is GAGVSQSPRYKVAKRGQDVALRCDPISGHVSLFWYQQALGQGPEFLTYFQNEAQLDKSGLPSDRFFAERPEGSVSTLKIQRTQQEDSAVYLCASRASGTSVSGDTQYFGPGTRLTVL.

This chain connects TRBV5-1 to TRBJ1-1, with TRBD1 as a possible D gene (6 bases). The CDR3 loop spans 13 amino acids. Between the trimmed V and J ends, which lost 2 bases and 6 bases, there was a span of 11 bases. From germline, CDR1 is SGHRS and CDR2 YFSETQ. CDR3 amino acids: CASSFGGQPEAFF. CDR3 coding DNA: TGCGCCAGCAGCTTTGGGGGACAACCTGAAGCTTTCTTT.

Only a few counts were recorded for this clonotype. The chain joins TRBV7-2 to TRBJ2-3, with 9 bases identical to TRBD2. The V gene end was trimmed by 2 bases and the J gene end by 1 base; junction bases not matched to a gene: 10. CDR1 is SGHTA, CDR2 FQGNSA, per germline. The CDR3 spans 18 residues. The CDR3 DNA follows: TGTGCCAGCAGCTTATACTGGGCGGGGGGGCCAGGCACAGATACGCAGTATTTT. This gives the protein CASSLYWAGGPGTDTQYF. Drawing the rest from reference TRBV7-2 and TRBJ2-3, the complete variable domain is GAGVSQSPSNKVTEKGKDVELRCDPISGHTALYWYRQSLGQGLEFLIYFQGNSAPDKSGLPSDRFSAERTGGSVSTLTIQRTQQEDSAVYLCASSLYWAGGPGTDTQYFGPGTRLTVL.

The CDR3 coding sequence is TGCGCCAGCAGTGAGTCGAGGGGGTGGGAGACCCAGTACTTC. Protein product: CASSESRGWETQYF. The chain is built from TRBV10-1 and TRBJ2-5; TRBD1 might be the D (6 bases). CDR1 is WNHNN and CDR2 is SYGVQD in the germline V gene (reference sequence). Trimming pared 0 bases from V and 5 bases from J, leaving 10 bases between. CDR3 length: 14 amino acids.

This clonotype has a handful of counts. The chain links TRBV28 to TRBJ1-2, with D tentatively TRBD1 (5 bases). Germline V lookup: CDR1 MDHEN, CDR2 SYDVKM. The CDR3 consists of 15 residues. V was shortened by 8 bases and J by 0 bases, with 16 bases between the two germline ends. CDR3 DNA: TGTGCCAGCTCCCCCGGGGGATATCCTAACTATGGCTACACCTTC. Encoded protein: CASSPGGYPNYGYTF.

This clonotype appeared many times. The V call is TRBV24-1, the J call TRBJ2-1, with a tentative D call TRBD2 (6 bases). Germline V gene sequence: CDR1 KGHDR, CDR2 SFDVKD. The CDR3 contains 14 residues. With 7 bases removed from V and 1 base from J, the gap between germline ends came to 10 bases. The chain's CDR3 is CATRGGVSYNEQFF. In DNA form, the CDR3 reads TGTGCCACCAGAGGAGGGGTGTCCTACAATGAGCAGTTCTTC.

The chain uses TRBV10-3 and TRBJ1-5, with D unclear. Germline loops: CDR1 ENHRY, CDR2 SYGVKD. The CDR3 contains 12 residues. V lost 3 bases and J lost 7, with 7 bases in between. In nucleotides, the CDR3 is TGTGCCATCAGTGACCGGGGACAGCCCCAGCATTTT. Protein: CAISDRGQPQHF.

Many counts were recorded for this clonotype. This chain uses TRBV4-1 with TRBJ2-1; D perhaps matches TRBD2 (5 bases). Germline values: CDR1 MGHRA, CDR2 YSYEKL. The CDR3 is made up of 14 amino acids. V was trimmed by 4 bases and J by 4 bases, leaving 11 bases between them. As DNA, the CDR3 is TGCGCCAGCAGCCCCCGGGGTCTATACAATGAGCAGTTCTTC. Its translation: CASSPRGLYNEQFF.

This clonotype came up many times. The chain carries TRBV20-1 and TRBJ2-7; 7 nucleotides align to TRBD1. Per the germline V gene, CDR1 is DFQATT and CDR2 is SNEGSKA (reference sequence). The trim removed 6 bases at V and 2 bases at J, leaving 7 bases unmatched. CDR3 length: 13 residues. The CDR3 protein is CSALTQGAYEQYF. CDR3 coding DNA: TGCAGTGCCTTGACGCAGGGGGCCTACGAGCAGTACTTC.

This clonotype has a count of ten or more. CDR3: CASSSSVLEQYF. CDR3 DNA: TGTGCCAGCAGCTCATCGGTACTCGAGCAGTACTTC. The V and J genes are TRBV7-9 and TRBJ2-7, with D uncertain. The germline V gene has CDR1 SEHNR and CDR2 FQNEAQ (reference sequence). Between the trimmed V and J ends, which lost 4 bases and 6 bases, there was a span of 10 bases. The CDR3 length is 12 residues.

The CDR3 sequence is CSARVGTGPSQPQHF. CDR3 bases: TGCAGTGCTAGAGTAGGGACAGGGCCTAGTCAGCCCCAGCATTTT. The chain is built from TRBV20-1 and TRBJ1-5; 9 bases are a match to TRBD1. The CDR3 has 15 amino acids. Trimming cost V 1 base and J 6 bases; bases outside gene matches: 7. From germline, CDR1 is DFQATT and CDR2 SNEGSKA (reference sequence).

This clonotype was counted ten times or more. The chain employs TRBV5-1 and TRBJ2-7; D might be TRBD1 (5 bases). The CDR3 is 13 amino acids. Germline V gene sequence: CDR1 SGHRS, CDR2 YFSETQ. V was cut by 0 bases and J by 3 bases, with 7 bases left in between. CDR3 DNA: TGCGCCAGCAGCTTGGCGCAGGGCTACGAGCAGTACTTC. This gives the protein CASSLAQGYEQYF.

The V call is TRBV4-2, the J call TRBJ2-3; TRBD1 agrees at 7 bases. The CDR3 is 14 amino acids. Germline V lookup: CDR1 LGHNA, CDR2 YNFKEQ. Losses at the gene ends were 0 bases for V and 10 bases for J; bases not matched to a gene: 7. In DNA form, the CDR3 reads TGTGCCAGCAGCCAAGAAGTGGACAGGAGATCGCAGTATTTT. This codes for CASSQEVDRRSQYF.

This clonotype occurred a few times. The chain joins TRBV4-3 to TRBJ1-5, with TRBD1 as a possible D gene (6 bases). This CDR3 is 16 amino acids long. V dropped 0 bases and J dropped 4 bases, with 13 bases sitting between them. Germline loops: CDR1 LGHNA, CDR2 YSLEER. The CDR3 reads CASSQDLQGRNQPQHF. The DNA for the CDR3 is TGCGCCAGCAGCCAAGATCTCCAGGGGAGGAATCAGCCCCAGCATTTT.